These 4 T cell receptor beta chains originate from one sample sequenced in a study of Ad26.COV2.S vaccination and SARS-CoV-2 variants. Measured with immunoSEQ multiplex PCR; TCRdb has only the in-frame clones, and not every one. The sample holds roughly 100,000 clones; around 80% are singletons and the top ten take roughly 17%. This material consisted of peripheral blood, taken after recovery from COVID-19. Source of these receptors: a human donor who had recovered from COVID-19.

The chain links TRBV30 to TRBJ1-1, with D possibly being TRBD1 (5 bases). In germline, CDR1 is GTSNPN, CDR2 SVGIG (reference sequence). The V end lost 0 bases, the J end lost 3 bases, and 14 bases lay between the germline ends. The CDR3 totals 15 residues. The CDR3 nucleotides read TGTGCCTGGAGTGTAGAAGGGGCGGCGTACACTGAAGCTTTCTTT. Translated, it gives CAWSVEGAAYTEAFF. The full variable domain, in which reference TRBV30 and TRBJ1-1 provide the parts outside the CDR3, is SQTIHQWPATLVQPVGSPLSLECTVEGTSNPNLYWYRQAAGRGLQLLFYSVGIGQISSEVPQNLSASRPQDRQFILSSKKLLLSDSGFYLCAWSVEGAAYTEAFFGQGTRLTVV.

V and J are TRBV7-2 and TRBJ1-1; the D is unclear. V gave up 8 bases and J gave up 3 bases, with 13 bases separating them. This CDR3 is 13 amino acids long. From germline, CDR1 is SGHTA and CDR2 FQGNSA. CDR3: CASARGIDTEAFF. The CDR3 DNA is TGTGCCAGCGCGCGGGGTATCGACACTGAAGCTTTCTTT.

V gene TRBV4-3 combines with J gene TRBJ1-2; weak D call: TRBD1 (5 bases). In germline, CDR1 is LGHNA, CDR2 YSLEER. V lost 3 bases, J lost 3 bases, and 14 bases lay in between. This CDR3 is built from 15 residues. For the CDR3, the DNA is TGCGCCAGCAGCCAGTGGGGGAGGGTGGACTATGGCTACACCTTC. It encodes CASSQWGRVDYGYTF.

V and J are TRBV11-2 and TRBJ2-5; D is ambiguous. Trimming removed 1 base at V and 5 bases at J, with 14 bases between. Germline CDR1 is SGHAT and CDR2 is FQNNGV. The CDR3 covers 15 residues. The CDR3 protein is CASSLVPAQGETQYF. CDR3 sequence (DNA): TGTGCCAGCAGCTTAGTTCCGGCCCAAGGGGAGACCCAGTACTTC.